The sequence of this TCR beta chain was determined in a study of regulatory T cells in long-lasting Graves disease. Time point of the sample: newly diagnosed GD, antithyroid drugs for less than 3 months. RNA extracted from PBMCs served as the sequencing template. Patients hailed from an endocrinology department in Xi'an, China. V trimming: 6 bases; J trimming: 1 base; junction bases outside the gene matches: 7. CDR1 MDHEN and CDR2 SYDVKM come from the germline V gene. The CDR3 is 15 residues long. iRepertoire HTBI primers and Arm-PCR of CDR3 regions built TCR beta libraries. From the multiplex PCR reads, TCRdb called clonotypes with MiXCR, one entry per CDR3 protein. The repertoire consists of hundreds of thousands of distinct CDR3 sequences, with about 15% occurring once and the leading ten covering approximately 18%. This clonotype was seen many times. These data were likewise used in another study, on T cells in Graves' hyperthyroidism and ophthalmopathy. That paper notes: Patients aged 18 to 65 with hyperthyroidism were newly diagnosed, with duration under 2 months. Lactation, pregnancy, other autoimmune disease or uncontrolled infection excluded patients. First-round RT-PCR of the TCR CDR3 relied on the HTBI primer set.

This TCR came from a woman in her 30s with Graves disease. V usage is TRBV28 and J usage is TRBJ2-5, with TRBD2 identical over 8 bases. Sequenced material: peripheral blood mononuclear cells (PBMCs), taken at new diagnosis, from a patient treated with antithyroid drugs. CDR3 loop: CASSPGGARQETQYF. DNA for the CDR3: TGTGCCAGCAGCCCCGGGGGGGCGCGCCAAGAGACCCAGTACTTC.